The 18 T cell receptor beta chains below come from one sample, sequenced in a study of blood T cell repertoires in COVID-19. TCRdb's table, derived via immunoSEQ multiplex PCR, lists solely in-frame clones and lacks some. The table lists roughly 460,000 clones, 80% to 90% of them singletons. Sequences were obtained from peripheral blood. These receptors were obtained from a man aged 18 to 29 with COVID-19, enrolled during active disease.

The chain uses TRBV7-6 and TRBJ2-2; TRBD2 matches at 7 bases. V shed 4 bases, J shed 2 bases, and the junction held 16 bases outside the gene matches. This CDR3 is 19 amino acids long. Germline loops: CDR1 SGHVS, CDR2 FNYEAQ. The CDR3 sequence: CASSSSPQRRGSNTGELFF. CDR3 DNA sequence: TGTGCCAGCAGCTCCTCCCCCCAGCGGCGGGGGTCTAACACCGGGGAGCTGTTTTTT.

The chain combines TRBV7-2 with TRBJ2-6, with 9 nucleotides matching TRBD1. CDR3 length: 19 residues. Germline-derived CDR1 and CDR2 are SGHTA and FQGNSA. The trim removed 2 bases at V and 0 bases at J, leaving 8 bases unmatched. DNA for the CDR3: TGTGCCAGCAGCTTAATGGGGACAGGGCTCAGCTCTGGGGCCAACGTCCTGACTTTC. It yields the protein CASSLMGTGLSSGANVLTF.

The chain joins TRBV12-3 or TRBV12-4 to TRBJ2-7; a weak D match, TRBD1 (6 bases). V lost 6 bases and J lost 2, with 11 bases in between. CDR3 length: 13 residues. This CDR3 is CASSRTVPYEQYF. DNA for the CDR3: TGTGCCAGCAGCCGGACAGTCCCCTACGAGCAGTACTTC.

The chain couples TRBV6-5 to TRBJ2-5; no clear D. V lost 2 bases and J 0 bases, leaving 7 bases between the germline ends. Per germline, CDR1 MNHEY and CDR2 SVGAGI. This CDR3 contains 14 residues. CDR3 nucleotides: TGTGCCAGCAGTTACATGTCTCACCAAGAGACCCAGTACTTC. Amino acid sequence: CASSYMSHQETQYF.

This chain uses TRBV30 with TRBJ2-7, with D possibly being TRBD1 (5 bases). Germline values: CDR1 GTSNPN, CDR2 SVGIG (reference sequence). V was clipped by 3 bases and J by 8 bases, with 11 bases between them. The CDR3 consists of 11 residues. This CDR3 is CAWRGLAQQYF. DNA of the CDR3: TGTGCCTGGAGGGGGCTCGCGCAGCAGTACTTC.

The chain combines TRBV25-1 with TRBJ1-1; 11 bases map to TRBD1. The V and J ends lost 6 bases and 7 bases, in that order; junction bases with no gene match: 10. Germline CDR1 MGHDK, CDR2 SYGVNS. The CDR3 is 15 amino acids. The CDR3 reads CASRYAGQGAYEAFF. In DNA form, the CDR3 reads TGTGCCAGCAGGTATGCAGGACAGGGGGCTTATGAAGCTTTCTTT.

This clone was seen a single time. The CDR3 reads CASSPKTGVGYNEQFF. As DNA, the CDR3 is TGTGCCAGCAGCCCGAAGACAGGGGTGGGCTACAATGAGCAGTTCTTC. The chain joins TRBV5-4 to TRBJ2-1, with 8 bases identical to TRBD1. CDR1 SGHNT and CDR2 YYREEE come from the germline V gene (reference sequence). After removal of 4 bases from V and 3 bases from J, the junction contained 9 bases not matched to a gene. The CDR3 has 16 residues. The variable domain in full, completed from reference TRBV5-4 and TRBJ2-1, reads ETGVTQSPTHLIKTRGQQVTLRCSSQSGHNTVSWYQQALGQGPQFIFQYYREEENGRGNFPPRFSGLQFPNYSSELNVNALELDDSALYLCASSPKTGVGYNEQFFGPGTRLTVL.

The gene calls are TRBV3-1 (or the pseudogene TRBV3-2) and TRBJ1-2, with TRBD1 identical over 8 bases. V gave up 0 bases and J gave up 8 bases; unmatched junction bases: 5. CDR3 length: 14 amino acids. Germline V gene sequence: CDR1 LGHDT, CDR2 YNNKEL (reference sequence). CDR3 sequence: CASSQEDRAGGYTF. The CDR3 bases are TGTGCCAGCAGCCAAGAGGACAGGGCCGGAGGCTACACCTTC.

The V call is TRBV19, the J call TRBJ2-7, with 7 positions matching TRBD1. With V trimmed by 5 bases and J by 2 bases, 3 bases remained unmatched. This CDR3 contains 13 residues. Germline V gene data show CDR1 as LNHDA and CDR2 as SQIVND (reference sequence). The CDR3 nucleotides are TGTGCCAGTAGTGTCGACAGGGCCTACGAGCAGTACTTC. It is translated as CASSVDRAYEQYF.

This clone has just a few counts. The gene calls are TRBV6-5 and TRBJ2-4; TRBD1 matches at 7 bases. There are 15 residues in the CDR3. V lost 8 bases to trimming and J lost 0 bases; unmatched junction nucleotides: 7. Germline CDR1 and CDR2: MNHEY and SVGAGI. The CDR3, as DNA: TGTGCCAGCGTTCGGGACAGTCTAGCCAAAAACATTCAGTACTTC. Protein: CASVRDSLAKNIQYF.

J is TRBJ1-1 and V is TRBV7-9; the D is unclear. Germline V CDR1 and CDR2: SEHNR, FQNEAQ (reference sequence). The CDR3 length is 12 residues. The V end was cut by 1 base, the J end by 8 bases, with 8 bases between. The CDR3 DNA follows: TGTGCCAGCAGCTTAGGACAACCAGAAGCTTTCTTT. This sequence encodes CASSLGQPEAFF.

V and J are TRBV2 and TRBJ2-7; 9 bases match TRBD2. This CDR3 is built from 17 residues. J lost 6 bases, V lost 6 bases, and 18 bases had no gene match. CDR1 and CDR2 (germline): SNHLY, FYNNEI. CDR3 sequence reads: CASSPPLLAGMLGEQYF. DNA for the CDR3: TGTGCCAGCAGCCCCCCACTACTAGCGGGCATGTTGGGCGAGCAGTACTTC.

The chain is built from TRBV5-6 and TRBJ2-1, with D perhaps matching TRBD2 (5 bases). V was clipped by 0 bases and J by 8 bases, with 9 bases between them. CDR1 SGHDT and CDR2 YYEEEE come from the germline V gene. The CDR3 loop spans 13 amino acids. Written as DNA, the CDR3 is TGTGCCAGCAGCTTGGGGCAGGAGGATGAGCAGTTCTTC. It specifies CASSLGQEDEQFF.

This chain links TRBV5-1 with TRBJ2-2, with D possibly being TRBD1 (5 bases). Germline assignment: CDR1 SGHRS and CDR2 YFSETQ. The V end was cut by 0 bases, the J end by 7 bases, with 10 bases between. The CDR3 is 14 amino acids. The CDR3 DNA is TGCGCCAGCAGCTTGGTCCAGGGTAACGGGGAGCTGTTTTTT. It yields the protein CASSLVQGNGELFF.

The chain is built from TRBV27 and TRBJ1-5; 8 bases match TRBD1. Germline V gene data show CDR1 as MNHEY and CDR2 as SMNVEV (reference sequence). The CDR3 contains 20 residues. With V trimmed by 2 bases and J by 0 bases, 15 bases remained unmatched. The CDR3 loop reads CASSLGGRDRNYYSNQPQHF. The CDR3 bases are TGTGCCAGCAGTTTAGGGGGGCGGGACAGGAATTACTATAGCAATCAGCCCCAGCATTTT.

Only one count was recorded for this clone. The chain is built from TRBV3-1 (or the pseudogene TRBV3-2) and TRBJ1-1, with a weak D call TRBD1 (5 bases). Per the germline V gene, CDR1 is LGHDT and CDR2 is YNNKEL (reference sequence). The CDR3 sequence is 14 residues long. V gave up 6 bases and J gave up 0 bases, with 11 bases separating them. In DNA, the CDR3 is TGTGCCAGCAGGAGCGACAGCATGAACACTGAAGCTTTCTTT. Its protein is CASRSDSMNTEAFF.

This clone was observed a single time. CDR3 coding DNA: TGTGCCAGCAGTGAATTGGTCCCAGCGCGCTATGGCTACACCTTC. This codes for CASSELVPARYGYTF. The chain has TRBV6-1 and TRBJ1-2; unclear D gene. Trimming took 2 bases from V and 4 from J, leaving 14 bases between them. The CDR3 is 15 residues long. CDR1 MNHNS and CDR2 SASEGT come from the germline V gene.

CDR3 bases: TGTGCCAGCAGTGCTGGGGGCGGCTACACCTTC. Translating gives CASSAGGGYTF. The chain couples TRBV2 to TRBJ1-2, with TRBD1 as a possible D gene (6 bases). Germline V gives CDR1 SNHLY, CDR2 FYNNEI. V lost 4 bases, J lost 8 bases, and 8 bases lay in between. The CDR3 is 11 amino acids.